This TCR beta chain stems from a study of regulatory T cells in long-lasting Graves disease (dated by TCRdb to 2020 to 2023). Turning to the overall study: Patients with newly diagnosed Graves' disease had been on antithyroid drugs for under 3 months. Persistent Graves' disease patients were compared with newly diagnosed Graves' disease patients by peripheral blood TCR sequencing and RNA sequencing. The study was registered as a clinical trial and conducted in China. A total of around 33 samples underwent TCR sequencing, from about 13 patients with persistent Graves' disease and roughly 20 patients with newly diagnosed Graves' disease. Findings and caveats that apply to the study as a whole: Peripheral blood alone was examined, since thyroid tissue, which constituted the primary lesion, could not be accessed. Only the TCR beta chain was sequenced and analyzed. The authors acknowledged the small sample size as a limitation that may reduce accuracy. Lower TCR Shannon entropy and fewer highly expanded clones were observed in persistent Graves' disease patients than in newly diagnosed patients, which suggested clonal expansion. A larger number of public clonotypes was shared among persistent patients (around 3,000) than among newly diagnosed patients (around 870).

Libraries were constructed by multiplex PCR. The sequencer was an Illumina HiSeq 4000. To build TCR beta libraries, CDR3 regions were amplified by Arm-PCR using iRepertoire HTBI primers. Gel purification was performed on PCR products prior to sequencing. The study's own analysis went as follows. Gene usage analysis of CDR3 amino acid clonotypes relied on the roughly 60 TRBV and fewer than 15 TRBJ segments identified across samples. COPE and FqMerger were used to merge filtered high-quality paired reads into contigs. BLAST was used to align contigs to the IMGT TRBV, TRBD and TRBJ reference genes, and CDR3 was defined following IMGT. Any clonotype with a frequency above 0.1% was classified as a highly expanded clone. Shannon entropy was used to measure repertoire diversity, and the Gini coefficient was used to measure V-J evenness. Clonotypes shared by more than one individual were considered public. Clones were called with MiXCR by TCRdb after fastp trimmed the public reads at Q25, and only in-frame beta chains were retained. Duplicate CDR3 protein sequences are folded into a single record with the most common DNA and genes. TCRdb, not the original authors, processed these V and J calls. For this sample the table gives around 500,000 distinct CDR3 sequences, of which around 12% were detected only once. The top ten clones comprise more than 8% of the sample.

This clonotype was counted ten times or more. Its specific antigen is unknown. The record has no base qualities; no much larger clone is one base away. Per the publication, the time point label means: newly diagnosed GD, antithyroid drugs for less than 3 months. RNA was extracted from PBMCs in TRIzol for both TCR sequencing and RNA sequencing. Graves' disease was diagnosed according to American Thyroid Association guidelines. The patients came from an endocrinology department in Xi'an, China. From each patient, about 8.9 milliliters of peripheral blood was collected into an EDTA anticoagulant tube. Ficoll Paque Plus density gradient separation was used to isolate PBMCs, and no further T cell sorting was done. An Agilent 2100 Bioanalyzer and agarose gel were used to check RNA quality, and a NanoDrop 2000 was used to measure RNA concentration. These data also formed part of another study, on T cells in Graves' hyperthyroidism and ophthalmopathy. Per the second study: A patient counted as having stable Graves' hyperthyroidism if no progression to ophthalmopathy occurred over 18 months of follow-up. The hyperthyroidism patients were between 18 and 65 years old and newly diagnosed, with a disease duration of less than 2 months. The study excluded patients with uncontrolled infections, other autoimmune diseases, pregnancy or lactation. Diagnoses were based on clinical symptoms, serum thyroxine and TRAb, thyroid ultrasound and orbital computed tomography. A first-round RT-PCR of the TCR CDR3 used the HTBI primer set with the Qiagen OneStep RT-PCR kit. Most expanded thyroid clonotypes (frequency above 0.001) were also found in blood, which suggests that blood repertoires may mirror thyroid immune responses. A 13 V-J signature model separated ophthalmopathy from stable hyperthyroidism, with over 85% sensitivity and 81% to 83% specificity in cross-validation and 80%/75% in testing. In validation, progression to ophthalmopathy was predicted by the model with almost 71% sensitivity and around 76% specificity, a median of about 6 months before onset. TCR V-J signatures able to tell the groups apart were searched for in a discovery cohort of 90 to 100 patients, of whom under 45 had Graves' ophthalmopathy and under 65 had stable Graves' hyperthyroidism. Whether ophthalmopathy could be predicted prospectively was tested in an independent validation cohort made up of approximately 19 hyperthyroidism patients plus 17 patients who later progressed to ophthalmopathy. The roughly 91 discovery patients were randomly split 7:3 into training and test sets. The study also compared thyroid tissue and blood T-cell repertoires from a handful of Graves' hyperthyroidism patients. After sampling, hyperthyroidism patients received methimazole starting at 30 mg daily, and ophthalmopathy patients received high-dose intravenous methylprednisolone. Libraries were constructed in a second round of multiplex PCR, after which size selection and purification were performed. The libraries were sequenced on an Illumina HiSeq2000 using paired-end 100 bp reads. SOAPnuke was used to process the raw data, throwing out any read that contained adapters or uncalled bases, had a mean Phred below 15, or lacked an exact constant-primer or identifier match. High-quality paired reads were merged with COPE v1.2.5, and unique nucleotide sequences were defined as clonotypes. MiTCR v1.1 was used to align the clonotypes against IMGT TRBV, TRBD and TRBJ reference segments. The analysis was restricted to V-J combinations with a frequency above 0.0001, which together covered approximately 99% of the repertoires. The TCS score was defined as the ratio of F50 (clonal expansion) to E x V (chaos), calculated using BLOSUM62-based TCRdist between CDR3 peptides within each V-J. Welch's t-statistics and random forest reduced around 520 V-J features to 10 to 15, which were used in a naive Bayes classifier (R e1071). No statistical method was used to set the sample size in advance, and investigators knew the group allocation. According to the paper, TCR Vbeta CDR3 sequencing was carried out on over 130 peripheral blood samples, which came from approximately 41 ophthalmopathy, around 75 hyperthyroidism and roughly 17 progressor patients.

This TCR was recovered from a young woman with Graves disease. Donor details come from another sample of the same person, matched by shared clones. The material sequenced was peripheral blood mononuclear cells (PBMCs), taken at new diagnosis, from a patient treated with antithyroid drugs.

The CDR3 reads CASSFRSSTDTQYF. The sequenced DNA is TGTGCCAGCAGTTTCCGGTCCAGCACAGATACGCAGTATTTT. The V and J genes are TRBV12-3 or TRBV12-4 and TRBJ2-3; the D gene lacks a confident call. The junction carries 7 bases between V and J, which are trimmed by 3 bases and 0 bases respectively. The CDR3 goes from the cysteine to the phenylalanine over 14 residues. Here the CDR3 DNA is all that survives: 42 bases in frame from base 1.